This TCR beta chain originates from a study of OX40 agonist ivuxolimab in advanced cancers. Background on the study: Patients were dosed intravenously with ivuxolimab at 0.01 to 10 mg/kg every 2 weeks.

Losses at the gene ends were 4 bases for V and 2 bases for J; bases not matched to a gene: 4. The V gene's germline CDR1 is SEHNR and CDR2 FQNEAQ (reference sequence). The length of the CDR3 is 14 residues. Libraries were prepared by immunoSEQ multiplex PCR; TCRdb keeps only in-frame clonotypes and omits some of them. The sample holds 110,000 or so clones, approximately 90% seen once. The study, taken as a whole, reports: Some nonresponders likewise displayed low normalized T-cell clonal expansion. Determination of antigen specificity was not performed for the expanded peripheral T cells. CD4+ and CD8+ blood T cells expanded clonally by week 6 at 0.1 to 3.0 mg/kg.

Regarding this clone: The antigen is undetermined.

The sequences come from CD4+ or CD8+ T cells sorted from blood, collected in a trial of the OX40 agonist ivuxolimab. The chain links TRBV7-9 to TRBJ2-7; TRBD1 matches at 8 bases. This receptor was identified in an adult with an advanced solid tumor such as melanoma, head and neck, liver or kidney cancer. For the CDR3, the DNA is TGTGCCAGCAGCTCCGGACAGGGAACCTACGAGCAGTACTTC. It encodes CASSSGQGTYEQYF.